This T cell receptor (beta chain) originates from a study of T cells expressing NK-cell markers. This CDR3 has 15 residues. Germline V gene data show CDR1 as DFQATT and CDR2 as SNEGSKA (reference sequence). With respect to this clonotype: As yet, its antigen is unknown.

General observations from the study: Dominance of the CD3+CD56-NKG2C+ fraction by these clonotypes also held in several donors.

UMI-tagged 5'RACE template switching yielded the TCR beta cDNA. Using the 5' RACE reads, TCRdb records one entry per CDR3 protein without DNA. This sample's clone table lists roughly 350,000 distinct CDR3 sequences. The sequence came from a man aged 18-69 years in good health. Sequenced input: blood T cells: a sorted CD56 or NKG2C T cell subset, CD4+ or CD8+ T cells, or bulk PBMC T cells (not recorded which). J is TRBJ2-4 and V is TRBV20-1; the TCRdb D gene call, TRBD1, has no DNA to confirm it. Here the CDR3 reads CSATRQGRTKNIQYF.